This TCR beta chain was recovered during a study of T cell repertoires in cytomegalovirus infection. Overall study context: CMV infection and matching HLA type were both indicated by public TCR beta signatures. Study-wide findings and caveats: Totalled public TCR beta family frequency picked out people who carried CMV plus the relevant HLA. In two of eight donors, the top clonotype was HLA-C-restricted CMV-specific.

As regards this clonotype: The antigen is undetermined.

V lost 3 bases, J lost 4 bases, and 3 bases stayed unmatched. This CDR3 has 14 residues. Germline V CDR1 and CDR2: LNHDA, SQIVND (reference sequence). TCRdb re-called the reads through MiXCR, storing one row per CDR3 protein. The table records about 130,000 distinct CDR3 sequences, approximately 8.8% of them present only once. The sequencing input was PBMCs. The chain employs TRBV19 and TRBJ2-3, with 8 nucleotides matching TRBD2. The receptor's source is a human donor in good health (CMV status not recorded). Some clones in this sample may be carry-over from other donors' samples. The CDR3 region has the DNA TGTGCCAGTAGTATCGACGGGGGGGCAGATACGCAGTATTTT. It translates to CASSIDGGADTQYF.